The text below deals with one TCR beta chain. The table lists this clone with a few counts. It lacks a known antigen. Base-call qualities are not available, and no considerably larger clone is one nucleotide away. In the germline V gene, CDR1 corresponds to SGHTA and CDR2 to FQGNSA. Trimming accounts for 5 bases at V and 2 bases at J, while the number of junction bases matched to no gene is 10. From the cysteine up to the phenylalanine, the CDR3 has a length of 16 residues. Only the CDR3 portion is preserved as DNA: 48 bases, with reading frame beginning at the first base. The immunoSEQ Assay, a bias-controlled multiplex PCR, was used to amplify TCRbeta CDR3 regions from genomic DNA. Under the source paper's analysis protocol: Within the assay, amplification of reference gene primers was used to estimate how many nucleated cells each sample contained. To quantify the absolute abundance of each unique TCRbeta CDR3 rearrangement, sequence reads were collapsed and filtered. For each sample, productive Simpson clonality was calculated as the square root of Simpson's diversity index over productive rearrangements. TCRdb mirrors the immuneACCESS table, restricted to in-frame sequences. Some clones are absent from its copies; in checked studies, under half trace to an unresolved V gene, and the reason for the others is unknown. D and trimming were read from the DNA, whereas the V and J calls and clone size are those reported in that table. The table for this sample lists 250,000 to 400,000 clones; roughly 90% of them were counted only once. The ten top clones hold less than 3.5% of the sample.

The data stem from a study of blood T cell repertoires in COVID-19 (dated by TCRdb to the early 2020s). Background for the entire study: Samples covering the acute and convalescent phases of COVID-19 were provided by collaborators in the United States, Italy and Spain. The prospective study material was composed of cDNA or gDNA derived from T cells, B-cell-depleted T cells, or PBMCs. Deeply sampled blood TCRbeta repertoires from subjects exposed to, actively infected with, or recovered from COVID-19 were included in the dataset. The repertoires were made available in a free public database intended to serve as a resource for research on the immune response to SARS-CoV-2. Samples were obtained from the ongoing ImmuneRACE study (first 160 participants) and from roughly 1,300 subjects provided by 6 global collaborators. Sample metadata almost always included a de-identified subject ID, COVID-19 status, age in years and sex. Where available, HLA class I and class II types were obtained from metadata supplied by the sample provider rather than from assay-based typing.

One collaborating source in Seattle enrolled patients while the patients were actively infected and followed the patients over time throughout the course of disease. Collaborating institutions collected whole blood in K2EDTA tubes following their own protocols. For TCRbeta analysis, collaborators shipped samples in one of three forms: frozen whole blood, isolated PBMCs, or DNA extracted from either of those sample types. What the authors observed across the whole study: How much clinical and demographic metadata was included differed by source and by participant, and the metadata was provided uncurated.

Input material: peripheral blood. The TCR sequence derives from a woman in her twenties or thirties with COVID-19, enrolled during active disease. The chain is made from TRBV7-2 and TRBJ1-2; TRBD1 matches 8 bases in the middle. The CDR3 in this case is CASSLSTTGANYGYTF. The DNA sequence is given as TGTGCCAGCAGCCTATCGACGACAGGGGCGAACTATGGCTACACCTTC. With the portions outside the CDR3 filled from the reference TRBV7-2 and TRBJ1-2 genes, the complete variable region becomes GAGVSQSPSNKVTEKGKDVELRCDPISGHTALYWYRQSLGQGLEFLIYFQGNSAPDKSGLPSDRFSAERTGGSVSTLTIQRTQQEDSAVYLCASSLSTTGANYGYTFGSGTRLTVV.